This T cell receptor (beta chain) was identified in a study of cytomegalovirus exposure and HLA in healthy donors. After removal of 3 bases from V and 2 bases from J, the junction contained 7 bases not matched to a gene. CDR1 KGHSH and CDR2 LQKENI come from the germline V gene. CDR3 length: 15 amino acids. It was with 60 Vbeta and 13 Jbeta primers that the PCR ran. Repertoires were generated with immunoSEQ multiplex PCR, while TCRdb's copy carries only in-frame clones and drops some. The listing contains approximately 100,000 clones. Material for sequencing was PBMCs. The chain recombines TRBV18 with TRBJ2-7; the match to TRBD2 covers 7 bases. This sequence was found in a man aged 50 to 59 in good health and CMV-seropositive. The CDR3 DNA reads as TGTGCCAGCTCACCGACGGAGCTAGCGGCCTACGAGCAGTACTTC. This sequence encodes CASSPTELAAYEQYF.